The rows below give T cell receptor beta chains drawn from one sample of a study of cytomegalovirus exposure and HLA in healthy donors. Generated by immunoSEQ multiplex PCR, the TCRdb table keeps only in-frame clones and is missing some. The sample yields about 190,000 clones, 75% to 85% seen once. The specimen was PBMCs. Receptors were obtained from a boy aged 10-17 years in good health and CMV-seronegative. Both conserved end residues are part of each CDR3. A D gene is named only where the DNA matches it firmly. Clone size is stated in some rows and not others, as once, few, many or a class when expanded.

d_gene | j_gene | abundance | v_gene | len | CDR3nt | CDR3aa
TRBD2 | TRBJ2-2 | NA | TRBV29-1 | 15 | TGCAGCGTTGAATCTGCGGGAGGGCCAGGCGGGGAGCGGTTTTTT | CSVESAGGPGGERFF
TRBD2 | TRBJ2-3 | few | TRBV7-6 | 15 | TGTGCCAGCAGTCCGTCTAGCGGGAGCACAGATACGCAGTATTTT | CASSPSSGSTDTQYF
NA | TRBJ2-7 | NA | TRBV19 | 15 | TGTGCCAGTAGGGCCTCCGGGACAAACACCTACGAGCAGTACTTC | CASRASGTNTYEQYF
NA | TRBJ1-2 | NA | TRBV28 | 16 | TGTGCCAGCAGTTCGAGGTACAAACAGGGCGGCTATGGCTACACCTTC | CASSSRYKQGGYGYTF
NA | TRBJ1-1 | NA | TRBV5-1 | 14 | TGCGCCAGCAAGCCCTCGGGGTCGAACACTGAAGCTTTCTTT | CASKPSGSNTEAFF
NA | TRBJ1-5 | NA | TRBV7-9 | 16 | TGTTCCAGCAGCTTAGTGTTACGGGACAACAATCAGCCCCAGCATTTT | CSSSLVLRDNNQPQHF
TRBD1 | TRBJ1-1 | NA | TRBV13 | 16 | TGTGCCACGTGTGACAGGGGTCGTCTCGGGAGCACTGAAGCTTTCTTT | CATCDRGRLGSTEAFF
NA | TRBJ1-2 | NA | TRBV5-1 | 14 | TGCGCCAGCAGCTTATTAGGGGGAGAGGTTGGCTACACCTTC | CASSLLGGEVGYTF
TRBD2 | TRBJ2-5 | few | TRBV6-4 | 15 | TGTGCCAGCAGTGCCCTAGCGGGCCACCAAGAGACCCAGTACTTC | CASSALAGHQETQYF
TRBD2 | TRBJ2-7 | NA | TRBV13 | 22 | TGTGCCAGCAGCCCCCCTGACTGGTCCGCAGCGGGAGCTCACCCTTCTAATTACGAGCAGTACTTC | CASSPPDWSAAGAHPSNYEQYF
TRBD1 | TRBJ1-2 | NA | TRBV10-3 | 15 | TGTGCCATCAGGGACCTCACAGGGGGAGGCTATGGCTACACCTTC | CAIRDLTGGGYGYTF
NA | TRBJ2-7 | NA | TRBV7-2 | 16 | TGTGCCAGCAGCTTAGAGGGGACTGGCGGGTCCGCCGAGCAGTACTTC | CASSLEGTGGSAEQYF
TRBD2 | TRBJ2-7 | NA | TRBV27 | 19 | TGTGCCAGCAGTCCCTTTGGACAGTTAGCGGGAGGGCCTTCCTACGAGCAGTACTTC | CASSPFGQLAGGPSYEQYF
NA | TRBJ1-1 | NA | TRBV6-5 | 13 | TGTGCCAGCAGTCGCGACTGGAACACTGAAGCTTTCTTT | CASSRDWNTEAFF
NA | TRBJ2-5 | NA | TRBV5-1 | 18 | TGCGCCAGCAGCACCAGGGGGCCGGGGACTAGCAGACAAGAGACCCAGTACTTC | CASSTRGPGTSRQETQYF
NA | TRBJ1-3 | NA | TRBV30 | 13 | TGTGCCTGGAGTGTTCTCTCTGGAAACACCATATATTTT | CAWSVLSGNTIYF
NA | TRBJ2-6 | NA | TRBV2 | 16 | TGTGCCAGCAGTGAAGGGCCAGGGTCTGGGGCCAACGTCCTGACTTTC | CASSEGPGSGANVLTF
TRBD1 | TRBJ2-7 | NA | TRBV4-1 | 19 | TGCGCCAGCAGCCAAGATCGGTGGGCAGGGACAGGTAGCCCCTACGAGCAGTACTTC | CASSQDRWAGTGSPYEQYF
NA | TRBJ1-5 | NA | TRBV6-1 | 13 | TGTGCCAGCAGTGAAGAGAGGGGGCAGCCCCAGCATTTT | CASSEERGQPQHF
NA | TRBJ1-2 | NA | TRBV27 | 14 | TGTGCCAGCAGTTTACTTTCCTCAGTGTATGGCTACACCTTC | CASSLLSSVYGYTF